Listed here are 30 T cell receptor beta chains from one sample, sequenced in a study of human T cells and chemical hapten exposure. TCRdb recomputed calls from the RACE reads with MiXCR, one row per CDR3 protein. The sample holds approximately 260,000 distinct CDR3 sequences; 7% to 10% are singletons and the top ten take around 2.5%. Noted time point: pre-sensitization, week 0. Treatment reported: therapeutic diphenylcyclopropenone sensitization with weekly scalp DPC. The input for sequencing was whole blood, taken in connection with sensitization to the hapten diphenylcyclopropenone (DPC). These receptor sequences come from a woman aged 40 to 50 with alopecia areata. Some clones in this sample may be carry-over from other donors' samples.

This clonotype occurred many times. The chain joins TRBV7-2 to TRBJ2-3, with D tentatively TRBD2 (6 bases). The ends were cut back, 3 bases at V and 0 bases at J, with 16 bases in the middle. This CDR3 is built from 17 residues. From germline, CDR1 is SGHTA and CDR2 FQGNSA. The CDR3 region has the DNA TGTGCCAGCAGCTTGGGGCGGGACCTAGCTAGCACAGATACGCAGTATTTT. Translated, it gives CASSLGRDLASTDTQYF.

This clonotype came up a few times. V usage is TRBV20-1 and J usage is TRBJ1-3, with D unclear. This CDR3 has 14 residues. Deletions cut 2 bases from V and 1 base from J, with 9 bases between. CDR1 and CDR2 (germline): DFQATT, SNEGSKA (reference sequence). The CDR3 bases are TGCAGTGCTAGACCTATCGGTTCTGGAAACACCATATATTTT. Translated, it gives CSARPIGSGNTIYF.

In this sample, this clonotype turned up many times. The CDR3 DNA sequence: TGTGCCAGCAGTTTTCAGGGGTCAGGGGCCCAGCATTTT. It yields the protein CASSFQGSGAQHF. The chain employs TRBV7-8 and TRBJ1-5; D perhaps matches TRBD1 (6 bases). Germline CDR1 SGHVS, CDR2 FQNEAQ. V lost 6 bases, J lost 11 bases, and 17 bases lay in between. The CDR3 length is 13 residues.

The table lists this clonotype with many counts. The chain combines TRBV9 with TRBJ1-5; D is uncertain. The CDR3 extends over 13 amino acids. Germline loops: CDR1 SGDLS, CDR2 YYNGEE. The V end was cut by 0 bases, the J end by 6 bases, with 7 bases between. Here the CDR3 DNA reads TGTGCCAGCAGCGTAGATGGGAGTCAGCCCCAGCATTTT. Translated: CASSVDGSQPQHF.

This clonotype has more than one count but fewer than ten. V is TRBV12-3 or TRBV12-4 and J is TRBJ2-1; 8 bases map to TRBD1. With V trimmed by 10 bases and J by 2 bases, 4 bases remained unmatched. This CDR3 contains 13 residues. The CDR3 sequence: CATDRGTYNEQFF. The CDR3 nucleotides are TGTGCCACCGACAGGGGAACCTACAATGAGCAGTTCTTC.

In its sample, this clonotype was seen a few times. The gene calls are TRBV6-2 or TRBV6-3 and TRBJ2-2; D is unresolved. The CDR3 has 13 residues. Germline V CDR1 and CDR2: MNHEY, SVGEGT. Trimming took off 6 bases at V and 5 bases at J, with 10 bases between the two ends. CDR3 sequence reads: CASRPRRTGELFF. Written as DNA, the CDR3 is TGTGCCAGCAGGCCTAGGAGAACCGGGGAGCTGTTTTTT.

Here the CDR3 reads CASSFQDGSYSPLHF. In DNA, the CDR3 is TGTGCCAGCAGCTTTCAGGACGGTTCATATTCACCCCTCCACTTT. The V gene is TRBV7-9, the J gene TRBJ1-6, with D hard to call. Trimming removed 3 bases at V and 8 bases at J, with 14 bases between. The CDR3 is 15 amino acids. Germline V gene lookup returns CDR1 SEHNR and CDR2 FQNEAQ (reference sequence). The complete variable domain, with remaining parts taken from reference TRBV7-9 and TRBJ1-6, reads DTGVSQNPRHKITKRGQNVTFRCDPISEHNRLYWYRQTLGQGPEFLTYFQNEAQLEKSRLLSDRFSAERPKGSFSTLEIQRTEQGDSAMYLCASSFQDGSYSPLHFGNGTRLTVT.

This clonotype has a handful of counts. The chain combines TRBV27 with TRBJ2-1, with TRBD2 as a possible D gene (5 bases). V was trimmed by 5 bases and J by 9 bases, leaving 20 bases between them. This CDR3 is 15 amino acids long. CDR1 MNHEY and CDR2 SMNVEV come from the germline V gene (reference sequence). The CDR3 DNA is TGTGCCAGCAGTCTGATGTCGGGGTCCCACAGTGAGCAGTTCTTC. Its protein is CASSLMSGSHSEQFF.

This clonotype has only a few counts. J is TRBJ2-3 and V is TRBV6-5, with TRBD1 matching 7 bases. This CDR3 has 14 amino acids. Germline V gene lookup returns CDR1 MNHEY and CDR2 SVGAGI. With 6 bases clipped from V and 2 bases from J, the junction kept 5 bases outside the gene matches. The CDR3 sequence: CASRKDRDTDTQYF. Here the CDR3 DNA reads TGTGCCAGCAGGAAAGACAGGGACACAGATACGCAGTATTTT.

This clonotype was observed a few times. This chain links TRBV6-6 with TRBJ1-2; D unresolved. Looked up from germline, CDR1 is MNHNY and CDR2 is SVGAGI (reference sequence). The CDR3 totals 13 residues. V lost 8 bases, J lost 2 bases, and 12 bases lay in between. This CDR3 reads CASGKPQNYGYTF. CDR3 in DNA: TGTGCCAGCGGAAAGCCTCAAAACTATGGCTACACCTTC.

This clonotype has at least ten counts. The chain joins TRBV7-2 to TRBJ1-6; 9 nucleotides line up with TRBD1. V shed 6 bases, J shed 7 bases, and the junction held 7 bases outside the gene matches. The CDR3 runs 15 residues. CDR1 and CDR2 (germline): SGHTA, FQGNSA. CDR3 in DNA: TGTGCCAGCAGTCCCGGACAGGGGAAGAATTCACCCCTCCACTTT. The encoded protein is CASSPGQGKNSPLHF. Full variable domain (rest looked up from reference TRBV7-2 and TRBJ1-6): GAGVSQSPSNKVTEKGKDVELRCDPISGHTALYWYRQSLGQGLEFLIYFQGNSAPDKSGLPSDRFSAERTGGSVSTLTIQRTQQEDSAVYLCASSPGQGKNSPLHFGNGTRLTVT.

Details on this clonotype: It may be a read error: a sequence one base away is much more abundant. The rearrangement links TRBV9 to TRBJ2-1, with D uncertain. V was clipped by 4 bases and J by 0 bases, with 14 bases between them. This CDR3 has 16 residues. Germline V gives CDR1 SGDLS, CDR2 YYNGEE. This chain's CDR3 is CASSLNGESSYNEQFF. The DNA of the CDR3 is TGTGCCAGCAGCTTAAATGGCGAGAGCTCCTACAATGAGCAGTTCTTC.

CDR3 DNA sequence: TGTGCCAGCAGTGCGACAGGGGGCGTATACAATGAGCAGTTCTTC. It specifies CASSATGGVYNEQFF. The V call is TRBV27, the J call TRBJ2-1; 10 nucleotides match TRBD1. CDR3 size: 15 residues. Germline-derived CDR1 and CDR2 are MNHEY and SMNVEV (reference sequence). Losses at the gene ends were 5 bases for V and 4 bases for J; bases not matched to a gene: 5.

This clonotype was seen a few times. The chain is built from TRBV11-2 and TRBJ2-1; 9 bases map to TRBD2. V trimming: 6 bases; J trimming: 4 bases; junction bases outside the gene matches: 4. Germline V gives CDR1 SGHAT, CDR2 FQNNGV. The CDR3 totals 14 residues. The CDR3 here is CASSQGLAYNEQFF. The CDR3 coding sequence is TGTGCCAGCAGTCAAGGACTAGCGTACAATGAGCAGTTCTTC.

The chain recombines TRBV10-3 with TRBJ2-7, with TRBD2 matching over 10 bases. With V trimmed by 10 bases and J by 2 bases, 11 bases remained unmatched. The CDR3 runs 15 residues. Per the germline V gene, CDR1 is ENHRY and CDR2 is SYGVKD. In DNA form, the CDR3 reads TGTGCCACCCTCGAGCGGGAGGGCCGAACCTACGAGCAGTACTTC. This sequence encodes CATLEREGRTYEQYF.

This chain uses TRBV29-1 with TRBJ2-1; possibly TRBD2 for D (6 bases). Trimming removed 7 bases at V and 2 bases at J, with 9 bases between. The CDR3 is 12 amino acids. Per germline, CDR1 SQVTM and CDR2 ANQGSEA. Written as DNA, the CDR3 is TGCAGCGCGGGGGTTACCTACAATGAGCAGTTCTTC. Amino acids: CSAGVTYNEQFF.

This clonotype was seen at least ten times. The rearrangement links TRBV7-2 to TRBJ2-2; no reliable D call. Trimming removed 1 base at V and 2 bases at J, with 8 bases between. Germline V lookup: CDR1 SGHTA, CDR2 FQGNSA. The CDR3 has 15 residues. The CDR3 DNA sequence: TGTGCCAGCAGCTTAGTTGTGTCCAACACCGGGGAGCTGTTTTTT. Translated: CASSLVVSNTGELFF.

This clonotype was observed a handful of times. The chain combines TRBV28 with TRBJ2-3; 7 bases are a match to TRBD2. The CDR3 sequence is 15 residues long. With 4 bases clipped from V and 14 bases from J, the junction kept 18 bases outside the gene matches. Germline CDR1 reads MDHEN; CDR2 reads SYDVKM. DNA for the CDR3: TGTGCCAGCAGTTCTACCGGACTAGTCTCGCTACATGGGTATTTT. Translation: CASSSTGLVSLHGYF.

This sequence joins TRBV7-2 and TRBJ2-4; D might be TRBD2 (7 bases). Trimming shortened V by 5 bases and J by 9 bases, and 23 bases separated the two germline ends. This CDR3 has 16 amino acids. Germline V CDR1 and CDR2: SGHTA, FQGNSA. The CDR3 sequence is CASSPVGGGASGIQYF. The CDR3 region has the DNA TGTGCCAGCAGCCCAGTGGGAGGGGGTGCGAGTGGCATTCAGTACTTC.

This clonotype was detected many times. V is TRBV12-3 or TRBV12-4 and J is TRBJ1-1, with D uncertain. The CDR3 runs 14 residues. Trimming took 3 bases from V and 5 from J, leaving 13 bases between them. Here the CDR3 DNA reads TGTGCCAGCAGTTTTGGGTTATCGGGTACTGAAGCTTTCTTT. It translates to CASSFGLSGTEAFF.

The V and J genes are TRBV20-1 and TRBJ2-3; 8 nucleotides match TRBD2. CDR1 DFQATT and CDR2 SNEGSKA come from the germline V gene (reference sequence). This CDR3 is built from 13 residues. V gave up 8 bases and J gave up 6 bases; unmatched junction bases: 10. For the CDR3, the DNA is TGCAGTACTTCAGCGGGAGAGGGGGATACGCAGTATTTT. Translating it yields CSTSAGEGDTQYF.

Only a few counts were recorded for this clonotype. This sequence joins TRBV7-2 and TRBJ2-5; 8 nucleotides agree with TRBD1. Germline V CDR1 and CDR2: SGHTA, FQGNSA. V was pared by 1 base and J by 2 bases, with 12 bases of the junction left unmatched. The CDR3 loop spans 18 amino acids. Here the CDR3 reads CASSLVAAGGAGQETQYF. The CDR3 coding sequence is TGTGCCAGCAGCTTAGTTGCGGCAGGGGGCGCAGGGCAAGAGACCCAGTACTTC.

This clonotype was seen a few times. The CDR3 is CASSLTGTSGSEQFF. Written as DNA, the CDR3 is TGTGCCAGCAGCTTAACCGGGACTAGCGGGAGTGAGCAGTTCTTC. The chain couples TRBV7-9 to TRBJ2-1, with 14 bases fitting TRBD2. This CDR3 is built from 15 residues. Germline V gene lookup returns CDR1 SEHNR and CDR2 FQNEAQ (reference sequence). J was trimmed by 9 bases and V by 2 bases; bases with no gene match: 3.

The rearrangement links TRBV7-2 to TRBJ2-1; D ambiguous. Trimming shortened V by 0 bases and J by 0 bases, and 9 bases separated the two germline ends. The CDR3 spans 16 residues. Germline CDR1 reads SGHTA; CDR2 reads FQGNSA. DNA of the CDR3: TGTGCCAGCAGCTTAGCACCAGAACCCTCCTACAATGAGCAGTTCTTC. Translated, it gives CASSLAPEPSYNEQFF.

This clonotype came up a few times. This rearrangement joins TRBV5-1 to TRBJ2-3; D is perhaps TRBD2 (5 bases). Germline-derived CDR1 and CDR2 are SGHRS and YFSETQ. The length of the CDR3 is 13 residues. V lost 2 bases, J lost 5 bases, and 9 bases lay in between. This CDR3 reads CASSFVAGDTQYF. DNA for the CDR3: TGCGCCAGCAGCTTCGTCGCGGGAGATACGCAGTATTTT.

A few counts support this clonotype. The chain has TRBV5-4 and TRBJ2-6; 7 bases align to TRBD1. V lost 2 bases, J lost 0 bases, and 8 bases stayed unmatched. The CDR3 is made up of 18 amino acids. The germline gives CDR1 SGHNT, CDR2 YYREEE (reference sequence). CDR3 coding DNA: TGTGCCAGCAGCTTAGGGGGCAGTTGGACCTCTGGGGCCAACGTCCTGACTTTC. Its translation: CASSLGGSWTSGANVLTF.

This clonotype has more than one count but fewer than ten. CDR3 protein: CASTPRGGRSSYNEQFF. CDR3 in DNA: TGTGCCAGCACCCCCCGCGGGGGGAGAAGCTCCTACAATGAGCAGTTCTTC. The chain carries TRBV6-1 and TRBJ2-1, with 8 bases lining up with TRBD2. The CDR3 has 17 amino acids. With 7 bases clipped from V and 0 bases from J, the junction kept 11 bases outside the gene matches. CDR1 is MNHNS and CDR2 is SASEGT in the germline V gene.

This clonotype has more than one count but fewer than ten. V and J are TRBV12-3 or TRBV12-4 and TRBJ2-3; 8 bases align to TRBD2. With V trimmed by 6 bases and J by 1 base, 9 bases remained unmatched. The CDR3 spans 16 residues. Written as DNA, the CDR3 is TGTGCCAGCAGCCTCCAACAACTAGCGGGCACAGATACGCAGTATTTT. Amino acid sequence: CASSLQQLAGTDTQYF.

This clonotype was observed a few times. This chain connects TRBV4-1 to TRBJ2-7, with D tentatively TRBD2 (6 bases). The CDR3 runs 18 residues. Trimming pared 1 base from V and 1 base from J, leaving 20 bases between. The germline V gene has CDR1 MGHRA and CDR2 YSYEKL. CDR3 sequence (DNA): TGCGCCAGCAGCCAAGCTCGGCTAGCGAAAACCTTATCCTACGAGCAGTACTTC. Amino acid sequence: CASSQARLAKTLSYEQYF.

A few counts support this clonotype. The chain uses TRBV20-1 and TRBJ1-2, with D perhaps TRBD1 (6 bases). This CDR3 has 13 residues. Per the germline V gene, CDR1 is DFQATT and CDR2 is SNEGSKA (reference sequence). Trimming left V 5 bases short and J 2 bases short, with 12 bases between. The DNA for the CDR3 is TGCAGTGCTCCTAAAACAGGGAACTATGGCTACACCTTC. Protein product: CSAPKTGNYGYTF.